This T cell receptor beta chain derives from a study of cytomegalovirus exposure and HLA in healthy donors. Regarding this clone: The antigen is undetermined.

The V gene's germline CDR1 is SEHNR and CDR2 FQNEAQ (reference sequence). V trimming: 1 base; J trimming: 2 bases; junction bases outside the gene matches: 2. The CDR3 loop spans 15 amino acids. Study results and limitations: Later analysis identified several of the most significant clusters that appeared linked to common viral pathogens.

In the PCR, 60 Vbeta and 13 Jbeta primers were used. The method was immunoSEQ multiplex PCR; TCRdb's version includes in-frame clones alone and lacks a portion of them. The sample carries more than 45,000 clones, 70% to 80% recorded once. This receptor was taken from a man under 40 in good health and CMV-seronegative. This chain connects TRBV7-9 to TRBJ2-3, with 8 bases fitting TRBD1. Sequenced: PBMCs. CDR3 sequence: CASSLGQGATDTQYF. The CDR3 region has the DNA TGTGCCAGCAGCTTAGGCCAGGGGGCCACAGATACGCAGTATTTT. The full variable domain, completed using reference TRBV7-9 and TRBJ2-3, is DTGVSQNPRHKITKRGQNVTFRCDPISEHNRLYWYRQTLGQGPEFLTYFQNEAQLEKSRLLSDRFSAERPKGSFSTLEIQRTEQGDSAMYLCASSLGQGATDTQYFGPGTRLTVL.